The rows below give T cell receptor beta chains drawn from one sample of a study of T cells in localized non-small cell lung cancer. Some clones are missing from TCRdb's copy, which holds only in-frame ones; the method was immunoSEQ multiplex PCR. The sample consists of around 25,000 clones, around 90% of them appearing once. Sequencing used peripheral blood, obtained before any cancer treatment. Source of these receptors: a man aged 35 to 70 with stage I squamous cell lung carcinoma. Each CDR3 is given with its conserved first and last residue. Fields, in order: clone size, D gene, J gene, V gene, CDR3 DNA, CDR3 protein. D genes are given only for firm matches. Size is stated for part of the rows, as once, few or many counts, or as a class when the clone is expanded.

>.|TRBD2|TRBJ2-2|TRBV4-3
TGCGCCAGCAGCCAAAATCCTCTTACTAGCGGGGGCCTCACCGGGGAGCTGTTTTTT
CASSQNPLTSGGLTGELFF
>.|.|TRBJ1-2|TRBV19
TGTGCCACCTGGAGGGGAGGCTACACCTTC
CATWRGGYTF
>.|TRBD1|TRBJ1-1|TRBV7-9
TGTGCCAGCAGCTCACCCGGGACAGTTATGAACACTGAAGCTTTCTTT
CASSSPGTVMNTEAFF
>few|TRBD1|TRBJ1-4|TRBV30
TGTGCCTGGAACCGACAGGGGGCAGGAGAAAAACTGTTTTTT
CAWNRQGAGEKLFF
>.|.|TRBJ1-4|TRBV6-6
TGTGCCAGCAGGAAGGGATGGGGAAAACTGTTTTTT
CASRKGWGKLFF
>.|TRBD1|TRBJ2-1|TRBV28
TGTGCCAGCAGTTTACCGGGACAGGGGTCCTACAATGAGCAGTTCTTC
CASSLPGQGSYNEQFF
>few|.|TRBJ1-3|TRBV19
TGTGCCAGTGACAGCCTAACCCCCTCTCTGCCTGGAAACACCATATATTTT
CASDSLTPSLPGNTIYF
>.|.|TRBJ2-3|TRBV9
TGTGCCAGCAGCGTGGTGGGCCAAGGAATAGATACGCAGTATTTT
CASSVVGQGIDTQYF
>few|.|TRBJ1-5|TRBV14
TGTGCCAGCAGCCAGTTCGTAGATCAGCCCCAGCATTTT
CASSQFVDQPQHF
>.|.|TRBJ2-7|TRBV10-1
TGCGCCAGCAGTGAGTCAGGGTCTGCCGACGAGCAGTACTTC
CASSESGSADEQYF
>.|TRBD2|TRBJ2-3|TRBV6-6
TGTGCCAGCAAGAGGGCTAGCGGTGATTTCACAGATACGCAGTATTTT
CASKRASGDFTDTQYF
>.|.|TRBJ1-1|TRBV9
TGTGCCAGCAGTCCAGAGGGGAGGTTGAACACTGAAGCTTTCTTT
CASSPEGRLNTEAFF
>.|TRBD1|TRBJ2-2|TRBV15
TGTGCCACCAGCAGAGATCGGGCAGGGGGCACCGGGGAGCTGTTTTTT
CATSRDRAGGTGELFF
>.|.|TRBJ1-4|TRBV2
TGTGCCAGCAGTGTAAGCACAAGGGAGGGCAATGAAAAACTGTTTTTT
CASSVSTREGNEKLFF
>.|.|TRBJ1-1|TRBV4-1
TGCGCCAGCAGCCAAGTCGACACATCGGGTCACACTGAAGCTTTCTTT
CASSQVDTSGHTEAFF
>.|.|TRBJ1-1|TRBV6-5
TGTGCCAGCAGTTACGGCTGGGAGCGGACTGAAGCTTTCTTT
CASSYGWERTEAFF
>.|TRBD2|TRBJ2-3|TRBV18
TGTGCCAGCTCACCACAGGGACTAGCGGGGTTCACAGATACGCAGTATTTT
CASSPQGLAGFTDTQYF
>.|.|TRBJ1-2|TRBV13
TGTGCCAGCAGCCTAAATACAGGGAACTATGGCTACACCTTC
CASSLNTGNYGYTF
>.|.|TRBJ2-7|TRBV19
TGTGCCAGTAGTGGGAAAAGAGGCTACGGGCAGTACTTC
CASSGKRGYGQYF
>once|TRBD2|TRBJ2-7|TRBV15
TGTGCCACCAGCAGCCCCGGACGGGGGGGTTACGAGCAGTACTTC
CATSSPGRGGYEQYF
>.|TRBD1|TRBJ1-1|TRBV11-1
TGTGCCAGCAGCCCCGACAGGGAGGAAGCTTTCTTT
CASSPDREEAFF
>.|.|TRBJ2-7|TRBV5-6
TGTGCCAGCAGTTCAATGGTCCCCTACGAGCAGTACTTC
CASSSMVPYEQYF
>.|.|TRBJ1-2|TRBV9
TGTGCCAGCAGCAACGGACAGACGCTAAACTATGGCTACACCTTC
CASSNGQTLNYGYTF
>once|TRBD2|TRBJ2-1|TRBV2
TGTGCCAGCAAGAGTAGCGGGGGCTCCTACAATGAGCAGTTCTTC
CASKSSGGSYNEQFF
>.|TRBD1|TRBJ1-5|TRBV5-1
TGCGCCAGCAGCGTGACAGGGGGGAGCAATCAGCCCCAGCATTTT
CASSVTGGSNQPQHF
>.|.|TRBJ1-4|TRBV5-4
TGTGCCAGCAGCTTGGCCGGTGCAACTAATGAAAAACTGTTTTTT
CASSLAGATNEKLFF
>.|.|TRBJ2-3|TRBV13
TGTGCCAGCAGCTTAGCCGGGATGTCCTCCGATACGCAGTATTTT
CASSLAGMSSDTQYF
>.|.|TRBJ1-4|TRBV19
TGTGCCAGTACCCTACAGGGAACTAATGAAAAACTGTTTTTT
CASTLQGTNEKLFF
>.|.|TRBJ1-6|TRBV27
TGTGCCAGCAGGATTACAGGGTTGGTTTCACCCCTCCACTTT
CASRITGLVSPLHF
>.|.|TRBJ2-3|TRBV2
TGTGCCAGCAAGGCCCTCCGAAGCACAGATACGCAGTATTTT
CASKALRSTDTQYF
>.|.|TRBJ2-1|TRBV7-2
TGTGCCAGCAGCTCAACCGCACTCGGGCCAGGGGCAGACAATGAGCAGTTCTTC
CASSSTALGPGADNEQFF
>once|.|TRBJ1-2|TRBV28
TGTGCCAGCAGTTTATCTCTCATGGGTGGCTACACCTTC
CASSLSLMGGYTF
>.|.|TRBJ1-1|TRBV13
TGTGCCAGCAGCCCCGGCGAGACTGAAGCTTTCTTT
CASSPGETEAFF
>.|TRBD1|TRBJ1-6|TRBV18
TGTGCCAGCTCACCCCGAGCACCATTGACAGGGGACTATTCGGCCCTCCACTTT
CASSPRAPLTGDYSALHF
>.|TRBD1|TRBJ2-3|TRBV5-1
TGCGCCAGCAGCTTGGCCGGGACAGGGGGCGCAGATACGCAGTATTTT
CASSLAGTGGADTQYF
>.|.|TRBJ2-3|TRBV2
TGTGCCAGCACCGAAGGGCAACGCACAGATACGCAGTATTTT
CASTEGQRTDTQYF
>.|.|TRBJ1-3|TRBV5-4
TGTGCCAGCAGCCCAGGAATAAGTTACACTGGAAACACCATATATTTT
CASSPGISYTGNTIYF